This TCR beta chain was observed in a study of T cell clonality in common variable immunodeficiency. Blood came from CVID subjects not ill and not taking immunomodulatory or immunosuppressive medication. The CDR3 runs to 13 residues. Germline CDR1 is DFQATT and CDR2 is SNEGSKA (reference sequence). Deletions cut 4 bases from V and 0 bases from J, with 9 bases between. Overall study results and limits: In common variable immunodeficiency, TCR beta chains reportedly carried fewer deletions and N-nucleotide insertions. Fewer TCRbeta clones were shared among CVID subjects than controls. T cell subpopulation sequencing would be needed to explain CVID clonality.

This clone was found many times. Its target is unknown. The read finishes 3 residues shy of the CDR3 end, and the germline J gene is used to complete it. Equal genomic DNA amounts from CVID and control samples were sequenced. Method: immunoSEQ multiplex PCR; TCRdb's copy keeps in-frame clones and lacks some. The sample has 30,000 to 40,000 clones, none seen only once. Specimen: peripheral blood mononuclear cells. The chain combines TRBV20-1 with TRBJ1-2, with D possibly TRBD1 on 5 matching bases. The receptor comes from a human donor with common variable immunodeficiency. CDR3 bases read: TGCAGTGCTAACGGGGGATCTAACTATGGC. Translating it yields CSANGGSNYG. The whole CDR3 protein reads CSANGGSNYGYTF.